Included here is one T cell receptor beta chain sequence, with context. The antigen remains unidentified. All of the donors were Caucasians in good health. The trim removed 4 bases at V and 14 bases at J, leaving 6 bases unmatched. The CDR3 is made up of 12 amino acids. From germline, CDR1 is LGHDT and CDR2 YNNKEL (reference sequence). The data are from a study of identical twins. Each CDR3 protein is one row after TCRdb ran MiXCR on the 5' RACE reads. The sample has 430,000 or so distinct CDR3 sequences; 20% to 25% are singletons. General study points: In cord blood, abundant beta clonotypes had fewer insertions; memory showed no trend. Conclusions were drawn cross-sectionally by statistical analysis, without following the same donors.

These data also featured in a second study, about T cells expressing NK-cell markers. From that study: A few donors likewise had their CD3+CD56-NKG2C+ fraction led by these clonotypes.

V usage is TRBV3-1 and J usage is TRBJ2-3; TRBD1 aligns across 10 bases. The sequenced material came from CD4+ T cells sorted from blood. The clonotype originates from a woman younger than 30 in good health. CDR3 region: CASSPRTGGWYF. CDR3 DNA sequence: TGTGCCAGCAGCCCCCGGACAGGGGGTTGGTATTTT.